These 20 T cell receptor beta chains originate from one sample sequenced in a study of human T cells and chemical hapten exposure. TCRdb re-derived calls from the RACE reads in MiXCR, one entry per CDR3 protein. The sample has around 71,000 distinct CDR3 sequences; approximately 9.8% are singletons. Described time point: patch test 1, 2 weeks after DPC sensitization. Treatment indicated: therapeutic diphenylcyclopropenone sensitization with weekly scalp DPC. Sequencing was performed on whole blood, taken in connection with sensitization to the hapten diphenylcyclopropenone (DPC). The receptors were sampled from a woman between 35 and 50 years old with alopecia areata. Some clones in this sample may be carry-over from other donors' samples.

This clonotype was detected ten times or more. The chain is built from TRBV29-1 and TRBJ2-7, with TRBD1 identical over 7 bases. V gave up 7 bases and J gave up 3 bases; unmatched junction bases: 9. The CDR3 spans 13 residues. Germline assignment: CDR1 SQVTM and CDR2 ANQGSEA. For the CDR3, the DNA is TGCAGCGCTTCACCGGGACAGCTCTACGAGCAGTACTTC. It is translated as CSASPGQLYEQYF.

The chain recombines TRBV30 with TRBJ2-7; perhaps TRBD1 as D (6 bases). The V gene's germline CDR1 is GTSNPN and CDR2 SVGIG (reference sequence). The CDR3 sequence is 13 residues long. Trimming removed 5 bases at V and 4 bases at J, with 15 bases between. The CDR3 region is CAWGGYPLYEQYF. For the CDR3, the DNA is TGTGCCTGGGGGGGCTACCCCTTGTACGAGCAGTACTTC. Supplemented by reference TRBV30 and TRBJ2-7, the full variable domain reads SQTIHQWPATLVQPVGSPLSLECTVEGTSNPNLYWYRQAAGRGLQLLFYSVGIGQISSEVPQNLSASRPQDRQFILSSKKLLLSDSGFYLCAWGGYPLYEQYFGPGTRLTVT.

This clonotype was picked up many times. The V and J genes are TRBV29-1 and TRBJ1-2; TRBD1 aligns across 7 bases. CDR3 length: 13 residues. Germline CDR1 is SQVTM and CDR2 is ANQGSEA. V lost 3 bases to trimming and J lost 5 bases; unmatched junction nucleotides: 6. CDR3 nucleotide sequence: TGCAGCGTTGACGGGGACAGAGGATATGGCTACACCTTC. Its protein product is CSVDGDRGYGYTF.

This clonotype showed up just a few times. As DNA, the CDR3 is TGTGCCAGCAGCCAACATACCGGGACAGCCTCCTACGAGCAGTACTTC. Amino acids: CASSQHTGTASYEQYF. The J gene is TRBJ2-7, the V gene TRBV4-2; the match to TRBD1 covers 7 bases. This CDR3 is 16 amino acids long. The germline V gene has CDR1 LGHNA and CDR2 YNFKEQ. Trimming at V came to 2 bases and at J to 0 bases, leaving 7 bases not matched to a gene.

This clonotype was seen more than once but under ten times. The chain is built from TRBV28 and TRBJ2-1; D call uncertain. From germline, CDR1 is MDHEN and CDR2 SYDVKM. Trimming stripped 6 bases from V and 0 bases from J, with 12 bases between. This CDR3 is built from 15 residues. The chain's CDR3 is CASRLILDSYNEQFF. CDR3 coding DNA: TGTGCCAGCAGGCTGATCCTAGACTCCTACAATGAGCAGTTCTTC.

Concerning this clonotype: Given a much more abundant clone one base away, this may be a read error. The chain employs TRBV10-3 and TRBJ2-5; TRBD1 aligns across 7 bases. Germline lookup yields CDR1 ENHRY and CDR2 SYGVKD. The CDR3 spans 13 residues. Trimming cost V 6 bases and J 9 bases; bases outside gene matches: 10. The CDR3 loop reads CAIRSGQAEAQYF. CDR3 nucleotide sequence: TGTGCCATCAGATCAGGACAGGCGGAGGCCCAGTACTTC.

A word on this clonotype: This may be a read error: a much more frequent sequence differs by one nucleotide. The chain has TRBV6-5 and TRBJ1-1; 8 bases are shared with TRBD1. V lost 4 bases, J lost 4 bases, and 8 bases stayed unmatched. The CDR3 spans 15 residues. Germline CDR1 MNHEY, CDR2 SVGAGI. The CDR3, as DNA: TGTGCCAGCAGTTTTGCCGAGACAGGGGCCACTGAAGCTTTCTTT. Translated, it gives CASSFAETGATEAFF.

This chain's CDR3 is CASRMEAQGNQPQHF. The CDR3 DNA reads as TGCGCCAGCAGGATGGAAGCCCAGGGGAATCAGCCCCAGCATTTT. This chain uses TRBV4-1 with TRBJ1-5, with D possibly matching TRBD1 (6 bases). V lost 6 bases, J lost 4 bases, and 16 bases lay in between. The CDR3 totals 15 residues. Looked up from germline, CDR1 is MGHRA and CDR2 is YSYEKL.

Note on this clonotype: A much larger clone differs by one base, so this may be a read error. This chain connects TRBV12-3 or TRBV12-4 to TRBJ2-6, with D uncertain. This CDR3 has 12 residues. Trimming shortened V by 11 bases and J by 3 bases, and 8 bases separated the two germline ends. The CDR3 DNA is TGTGCCGGTTCGTATGGGGCCAACGTCCTGACTTTC. Translation: CAGSYGANVLTF.

This clonotype was seen more than once but under ten times. The V call is TRBV12-3 or TRBV12-4, the J call TRBJ2-3; the D gene is possibly TRBD1 (7 bases). The CDR3 has 18 amino acids. Between the trimmed V and J ends, which lost 7 bases and 2 bases, there was a span of 25 bases. The CDR3 DNA is TGTGCCAGCACCAATGGGAGGAGGGGGCTAACCCCCACAGATACGCAGTATTTT. Translating gives CASTNGRRGLTPTDTQYF.

In its sample, this clonotype was seen a few times. CDR3 sequence (DNA): TGTGCCCGCGGTGGCAGGGTGCACACCGGGGAGCTGTTTTTT. Protein: CARGGRVHTGELFF. The V call is TRBV5-8, the J call TRBJ2-2; the D gene is possibly TRBD1 (5 bases). The CDR3 consists of 14 residues. The germline V gene has CDR1 SGHTS and CDR2 YDEGEE. V lost 10 bases, J lost 3 bases, and 16 bases lay in between.

This clonotype came up many times. The V and J genes are TRBV5-6 and TRBJ1-1; D is unresolved. Per the germline V gene, CDR1 is SGHDT and CDR2 is YYEEEE. The CDR3 loop spans 14 amino acids. Trimming left V 4 bases short and J 1 base short, with 11 bases between. The CDR3 reads CASSQLGANTEAFF. The CDR3 bases are TGTGCCAGCAGCCAGTTGGGTGCGAACACTGAAGCTTTCTTT.

This clonotype showed up many times. This chain joins TRBV6-5 and TRBJ1-1; 8 nucleotides match TRBD1. Germline CDR1 MNHEY, CDR2 SVGAGI. This CDR3 has 13 residues. The V segment lost 6 bases and the J segment 7 bases; nucleotides outside the gene matches: 7. CDR3 in DNA: TGTGCCAGCAGCCGAGGACAGGGCTATGAAGCTTTCTTT. Protein sequence: CASSRGQGYEAFF.

This clonotype was recorded at least ten times. The chain carries TRBV12-3 or TRBV12-4 and TRBJ2-1, with 8 bases aligning to TRBD1. The J segment lost 4 bases and the V segment lost 4 bases, leaving 3 bases of the junction unmatched. The CDR3 consists of 14 residues. The chain's CDR3 is CASSSDRGYNEQFF. CDR3 DNA: TGTGCCAGCAGTTCCGACAGGGGTTACAATGAGCAGTTCTTC.

This clonotype was seen repeatedly, ten times or more. The chain links TRBV7-8 to TRBJ1-6; the D is unclear. V was pared by 10 bases and J by 0 bases, with 10 bases between. Germline V gives CDR1 SGHVS, CDR2 FQNEAQ. The CDR3 is 14 amino acids. The CDR3 nucleotides read TGTGCCACCTCGAGTGGCTCCTATAATTCACCCCTCCACTTT. It specifies CATSSGSYNSPLHF.

This sequence joins TRBV19 and TRBJ2-5; 7 positions match TRBD2. Trimming removed 11 bases from V and 5 bases from J; junction bases left unmatched: 14. Per the germline V gene, CDR1 is LNHDA and CDR2 is SQIVND (reference sequence). The CDR3 covers 14 residues. The CDR3 DNA reads as TGTGCCTCACGCCCCGGGACTACTCGGGAGACCCAGTACTTC. Amino acids: CASRPGTTRETQYF. The full variable domain, with the rest looked up from reference TRBV19 and TRBJ2-5, is DGGITQSPKYLFRKEGQNVTLSCEQNLNHDAMYWYRQDPGQGLRLIYYSQIVNDFQKGDIAEGYSVSREKKESFPLTVTSAQKNPTAFYLCASRPGTTRETQYFGPGTRLLVL.

The chain couples TRBV27 to TRBJ2-2, with TRBD1 matching over 8 bases. CDR3 size: 15 residues. The trim removed 3 bases at V and 1 base at J, leaving 1 base unmatched. The germline gives CDR1 MNHEY, CDR2 SMNVEV (reference sequence). The CDR3 coding sequence is TGTGCCAGCAGTTTGGGGACAGGGAACACCGGGGAGCTGTTTTTT. Its translation is CASSLGTGNTGELFF.

This clonotype was observed a handful of times. The chain uses TRBV14 and TRBJ1-5; unclear D gene. The CDR3 has 13 amino acids. Germline loops: CDR1 SGHDN, CDR2 FVKESK. V lost 0 bases, J lost 3 bases, and 3 bases lay in between. The CDR3 nucleotides are TGTGCCAGCAGCCAAGATCCCAATCAGCCCCAGCATTTT. It codes for CASSQDPNQPQHF.

This clonotype was observed a few times. This chain joins TRBV28 and TRBJ2-5, with 7 bases fitting TRBD2. J lost 7 bases, V lost 4 bases, and 15 bases had no gene match. The CDR3 sequence is 16 residues long. Germline V gene data show CDR1 as MDHEN and CDR2 as SYDVKM. The CDR3 coding sequence is TGTGCCAGCAGTTCCCGGACTAGTTTCAAGTCATCGACCCAGTACTTC. It encodes CASSSRTSFKSSTQYF.

In this sample, this clonotype turned up a few times. This chain uses TRBV5-1 with TRBJ2-5; TRBD2 might be the D (5 bases). The germline V gene encodes CDR1 SGHRS and CDR2 YFSETQ. V gave up 3 bases and J gave up 2 bases, with 14 bases separating them. The CDR3 is 15 residues long. CDR3 sequence (DNA): TGCGCCAGCAGCTCGTTAGCGAGCGTGCAAGAGACCCAGTACTTC. Translated: CASSSLASVQETQYF.